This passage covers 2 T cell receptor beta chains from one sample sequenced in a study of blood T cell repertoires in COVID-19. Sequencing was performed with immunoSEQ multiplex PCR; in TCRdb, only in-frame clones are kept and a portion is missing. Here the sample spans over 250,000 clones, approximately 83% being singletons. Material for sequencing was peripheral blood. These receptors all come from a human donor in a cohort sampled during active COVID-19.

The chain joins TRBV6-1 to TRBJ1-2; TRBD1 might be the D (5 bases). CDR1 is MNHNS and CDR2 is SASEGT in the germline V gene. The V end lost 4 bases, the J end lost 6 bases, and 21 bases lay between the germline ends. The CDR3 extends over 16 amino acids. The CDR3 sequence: CASSGGIPGLLDGYTF. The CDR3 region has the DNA TGTGCCAGCAGTGGGGGGATACCGGGACTCCTTGATGGCTACACCTTC.

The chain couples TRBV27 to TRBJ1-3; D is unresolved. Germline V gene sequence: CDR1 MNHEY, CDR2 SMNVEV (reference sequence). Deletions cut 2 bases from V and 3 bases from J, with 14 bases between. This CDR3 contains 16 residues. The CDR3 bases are TGTGCCAGCAGTTTAACGCACCCAGATATTGGAAACACCATATATTTT. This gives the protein CASSLTHPDIGNTIYF.